This T cell receptor (beta chain) was captured in a study of T cells in Graves' hyperthyroidism and ophthalmopathy. Note on this clonotype: Antigen unknown.

Study observations and caveats: Ophthalmopathy was model-predicted a median approximately 6.9 months pre-onset.

Amplification of TCR beta CDR3 regions used RNA as the template. The HTBI primer set was used in a first-round RT-PCR of the TCR CDR3. TCRdb processed the multiplex PCR reads anew with MiXCR; each CDR3 protein has one entry. The table lists roughly 350,000 distinct CDR3 sequences, about 15% of them singletons. Diagnoses rested on clinical symptoms, serum thyroxine and TRAb, thyroid ultrasound and orbital computed tomography. CDR3 length: 17 residues. CDR1 and CDR2 (germline): SGHTA, FQGTGA. Trimming cost V 2 bases and J 1 base, with 17 bases left between them. Material: blood. The chain has TRBV7-3 and TRBJ1-1; D possibly corresponds to TRBD1 (5 bases). The TCR comes from a woman younger than 45 with Graves' ophthalmopathy. The CDR3 nucleotides read TGTGCCAGCAGCTTACGCCCCCCGGGACCGGAGAACACTGAAGCTTTCTTT. Protein product: CASSLRPPGPENTEAFF.